The entry below gives a single T cell receptor beta chain sequence along with its context. Its antigen is unidentified. Profiled with immunoSEQ multiplex PCR; TCRdb holds only in-frame clones, not every one. The table shows about 36,000 clones, with roughly 85% occurring only once. The sample originates from a study of pediatric ulcerative colitis. Study observations and caveats: A couple of rectal clonotypes were found only in ulcerative colitis patients, all of them. Substantially fewer templates came from a couple of patients' blood samples.

Colonoscopy and blood draw happened at the same time. The receptor was derived from a girl between 5 and 17 years old with moderate ulcerative colitis. The sequencing sample was made of blood.

The CDR3 coding sequence is TGTGCCAGCAGTGAAGCGCTCAGTTTCACCGAGCAGTACTTC. This encodes CASSEALSFTEQYF. This chain uses TRBV2 with TRBJ2-5; D is ambiguous. The better agreement between TRBJ2-7 and the DNA end casts doubt on the J call. This CDR3 spans 14 amino acids. Germline V CDR1 and CDR2: SNHLY, FYNNEI.